This T cell receptor beta chain originates from a study of blood T cells in healthy people across ages. A second PCR of roughly 7 to 11 cycles used a sample-barcoded 5' primer and a J-beta primer mix. TCRdb reprocessed the 5' RACE reads with MiXCR, giving one entry per CDR3 protein. The sample lists about 1.7 million distinct CDR3 sequences, approximately 30% occurring once. Trimming took 4 bases from V and 6 from J, leaving 11 bases between them. CDR3 size: 13 residues. Germline CDR1 SNHLY, CDR2 FYNNEI. This clonotype was recorded at least ten times. What it binds is not known. Study results and limitations: Significant beta diversity loss was already apparent by age approximately 37, declining roughly linearly.

Sequencing input: blood. The V call is TRBV2, the J call TRBJ2-3; no clear D gene. The TCR comes from a woman in her thirties in good health. Here the CDR3 reads CASSAAARDTQYF. DNA of the CDR3: TGTGCCAGCAGTGCGGCGGCCCGGGATACGCAGTATTTT.